These 14 T cell receptor beta chains were sequenced from one sample in a study of CD8 T cells in ankylosing spondylitis. TCRdb called the 5' RACE reads again in MiXCR, with one record for every CDR3 protein. This table has 10,000 to 15,000 distinct CDR3 sequences, 2.8% appearing once. Sequencing input: blood, either unsorted or a sorted T cell fraction (not recorded which). These receptors were obtained from a male donor with ankylosing spondylitis or in good health (not recorded which).

The sample holds many counts of this clonotype. The DNA for the CDR3 is TGTGCCAGCAGCGTAGAAGAGCGGGGCCCATGGGGGGGGACCCAGTACTTC. Protein sequence: CASSVEERGPWGGTQYF. The chain carries TRBV9 and TRBJ2-5; 7 positions agree with TRBD2. Germline CDR1 is SGDLS and CDR2 is YYNGEE. J lost 7 bases, V lost 0 bases, and 15 bases had no gene match. The CDR3 has 17 amino acids.

This clonotype was observed at least ten times. The V call is TRBV9, the J call TRBJ2-5; D remains unclear. The V and J ends lost 0 bases and 4 bases respectively, with 10 bases between them. Germline V gives CDR1 SGDLS, CDR2 YYNGEE. The CDR3 runs to 14 residues. For the CDR3, the DNA is TGTGCCAGCAGCGTAGCGGATACTGGAGAGACCCAGTACTTC. This sequence encodes CASSVADTGETQYF.

This clonotype occurred many times. The CDR3 spells CASSKVQNTGELFF. The CDR3 DNA follows: TGTGCCAGCAGTAAGGTTCAGAACACCGGGGAGCTGTTTTTT. The chain employs TRBV9 and TRBJ2-2; D unresolved. Germline V CDR1 and CDR2: SGDLS, YYNGEE. The CDR3 extends over 14 amino acids. V was shortened by 5 bases and J by 1 base, with 9 bases between the two germline ends.

This clonotype was recorded many times. This chain connects TRBV9 to TRBJ2-3, with 9 positions matching TRBD2. J lost 2 bases, V lost 0 bases, and 4 bases had no gene match. The V gene's germline CDR1 is SGDLS and CDR2 YYNGEE. This CDR3 contains 16 residues. In nucleotides, the CDR3 is TGTGCCAGCAGCGTAGACGTAGCGGGGGCCACAGATACGCAGTATTTT. Amino acids: CASSVDVAGATDTQYF.

This clonotype is termed medium-sized. The CDR3 sequence is CASSVLAGGTDTQYF. The CDR3 DNA follows: TGTGCCAGCAGCGTCCTAGCGGGGGGCACAGATACGCAGTATTTT. The V and J genes are TRBV9 and TRBJ2-3, with 10 bases lining up with TRBD2. Trimming cost V 2 bases and J 1 base; bases outside gene matches: 1. In germline, CDR1 is SGDLS, CDR2 YYNGEE. The CDR3 is 15 amino acids.

This clonotype was seen repeatedly, ten times or more. The chain recombines TRBV9 with TRBJ2-3, with D possibly being TRBD2 (6 bases). V lost 2 bases and J 2 bases, leaving 12 bases between the germline ends. This CDR3 is built from 15 residues. CDR1 SGDLS and CDR2 YYNGEE come from the germline V gene. The CDR3 region has the DNA TGTGCCAGCAGCGTCCTAAGCGGGCCCACAGATACGCAGTATTTT. Translating it yields CASSVLSGPTDTQYF.

This clonotype was counted ten times or more. V and J are TRBV9 and TRBJ1-5; D remains unclear. Trimming removed 0 bases from V and 6 bases from J, with 13 bases in between. CDR3 length: 15 residues. Germline assignment: CDR1 SGDLS and CDR2 YYNGEE. The CDR3 region is CASSVGSGGGQPQHF. The CDR3 DNA sequence: TGTGCCAGCAGCGTAGGATCGGGAGGCGGTCAGCCCCAGCATTTT.

This clonotype has a count of ten or more. This sequence joins TRBV9 and TRBJ1-2, with D possibly being TRBD1 (5 bases). Trimming took 2 bases from V and 12 from J, leaving 14 bases between them. CDR3 size: 12 residues. The germline V gene encodes CDR1 SGDLS and CDR2 YYNGEE. This chain's CDR3 is CASSVAAGPHTF. The CDR3 nucleotides read TGTGCCAGCAGCGTGGCGGCGGGGCCTCACACCTTC.

This clonotype was observed many times. This chain uses TRBV9 with TRBJ1-1; no firm D call. V lost 2 bases and J 5 bases, leaving 10 bases between the germline ends. The length of the CDR3 is 13 residues. Per the germline V gene, CDR1 is SGDLS and CDR2 is YYNGEE. The CDR3 loop is CASSVTLGTEAFF. Written as DNA, the CDR3 is TGTGCCAGCAGCGTGACCCTGGGTACTGAAGCTTTCTTT. Full variable domain (outside the CDR3, taken from reference TRBV9 and TRBJ1-1): DSGVTQTPKHLITATGQRVTLRCSPRSGDLSVYWYQQSLDQGLQFLIQYYNGEERAKGNILERFSAQQFPDLHSELNLSSLELGDSALYFCASSVTLGTEAFFGQGTRLTVV.

Many counts were recorded for this clonotype. The chain recombines TRBV9 with TRBJ2-7, with a possible D match to TRBD2 (6 bases). Germline values: CDR1 SGDLS, CDR2 YYNGEE. Trimming pared 1 base from V and 2 bases from J, leaving 13 bases between. The CDR3 runs 15 residues. The CDR3 DNA reads as TGTGCCAGCAGCGTAAGCGAGCGGGCCCCCTACGAGCAGTACTTC. The encoded protein is CASSVSERAPYEQYF.

This clonotype was recorded at least ten times. J is TRBJ1-2 and V is TRBV9; TRBD1 matches at 8 bases. V lost 4 bases, J lost 5 bases, and 4 bases stayed unmatched. Germline-derived CDR1 and CDR2 are SGDLS and YYNGEE. This CDR3 region has 13 residues. This CDR3 reads CASSRQGWYGYTF. CDR3 DNA sequence: TGTGCCAGCAGCAGACAGGGGTGGTATGGCTACACCTTC.

By sample share, this clonotype is medium-sized (0.01 to 0.1%). This sequence joins TRBV9 and TRBJ1-5; the match to TRBD1 covers 7 bases. Trimming cost V 2 bases and J 3 bases; bases outside gene matches: 2. CDR1 and CDR2 (germline): SGDLS, YYNGEE. The CDR3 has 14 amino acids. The CDR3 DNA reads as TGTGCCAGCAGCGTCGGGACAGTCAATCAGCCCCAGCATTTT. Translating it yields CASSVGTVNQPQHF.

This clonotype was counted at least ten times. The rearrangement links TRBV9 to TRBJ1-4; D gene ambiguous. V was trimmed by 4 bases and J by 6 bases, leaving 16 bases between them. The germline V gene encodes CDR1 SGDLS and CDR2 YYNGEE. There are 15 residues in the CDR3. The CDR3 sequence is CASSRSGRMDEKLFF. In DNA, the CDR3 is TGTGCCAGCAGCCGTTCGGGCAGGATGGATGAAAAACTGTTTTTT.

This clonotype came up many times. This chain connects TRBV9 to TRBJ1-5; D remains ambiguous. The CDR3 contains 13 residues. The ends were cut back, 0 bases at V and 5 bases at J, with 6 bases in the middle. CDR1 and CDR2 (germline): SGDLS, YYNGEE. CDR3 nucleotide sequence: TGTGCCAGCAGCGTAGACGGAGATCAGCCCCAGCATTTT. Its protein product is CASSVDGDQPQHF.